Included here is one T cell receptor beta chain sequence, with context. This entry is derived from a study of blood T cell repertoires in COVID-19. Here immunoSEQ multiplex PCR was the method, and the copy in TCRdb shows in-frame clones only, minus some. The repertoire holds roughly 480,000 clones, with roughly 89% as singletons. Sequencing was carried out using peripheral blood. This clonotype originated in a man aged 18 to 29 with COVID-19, enrolled during active disease.

This chain's CDR3 is CASGLAGGSNTGELFF. In nucleotides, the CDR3 is TGTGCCAGTGGCCTAGCGGGAGGATCGAACACCGGGGAGCTGTTTTTT. V gene TRBV19 combines with J gene TRBJ2-2, with 11 nucleotides matching TRBD2. After removal of 8 bases from V and 0 bases from J, the junction contained 5 bases not matched to a gene. The CDR3 is 16 residues long. Germline V gene data show CDR1 as LNHDA and CDR2 as SQIVND (reference sequence). Complete variable domain (other parts from reference TRBV19 and TRBJ2-2): DGGITQSPKYLFRKEGQNVTLSCEQNLNHDAMYWYRQDPGQGLRLIYYSQIVNDFQKGDIAEGYSVSREKKESFPLTVTSAQKNPTAFYLCASGLAGGSNTGELFFGEGSRLTVL.